Listed below are T cell receptor beta chains from one sample, sequenced in a study of prognosis after radiotherapy for stage I lung cancer. TCRdb reanalysed the multiplex PCR reads using MiXCR and keeps one entry per CDR3 protein. Among 15,000 to 20,000 distinct CDR3 sequences, about 26% were seen once, and the ten largest hold around a fifth. The sample in question was PBMCs, obtained before or after stereotactic body radiation therapy (not recorded which). These receptors came from a donor aged 50 or older with non-small cell lung cancer. The CDR3 runs from the conserved cysteine through the conserved F or W. Fields, in order: J gene, V gene, clone size, D gene, CDR3 DNA, CDR3 protein. D genes are given only for firm matches. Only part of the rows carry a size: once, few, many, or a class if the clone is expanded.

j_gene: TRBJ2-7
v_gene: TRBV12-3/TRBV12-4
abundance: NA
d_gene: NA
CDR3nt: TGTGCCAGCAGTTTACACATCTCCTACGAGCGGTACTTC
CDR3aa: CASSLHISYERYF

j_gene: TRBJ2-1
v_gene: TRBV30
abundance: NA
d_gene: TRBD2
CDR3nt: TGCGCCTGGCGACTAGCGGTAGCAAGCAATGAGCAGTTCTTC
CDR3aa: CAWRLAVASNEQFF

j_gene: TRBJ1-3
v_gene: TRBV6-1
abundance: many
d_gene: NA
CDR3nt: TGTGCCAGCAGTACAGACAGGACCTCTGGAAACACCATATATTTT
CDR3aa: CASSTDRTSGNTIYF

j_gene: TRBJ2-7
v_gene: TRBV25-1
abundance: many
d_gene: NA
CDR3nt: TGTGCCAGCAGTCCCCGGGGGGCTAGCGGTGACGAGCAGTACTTC
CDR3aa: CASSPRGASGDEQYF

j_gene: TRBJ2-7
v_gene: TRBV7-9
abundance: many
d_gene: NA
CDR3nt: TGTGCCAGCAGCCCCTTTTCGGAGTACGAGCAGTACTTC
CDR3aa: CASSPFSEYEQYF

j_gene: TRBJ1-1
v_gene: TRBV19
abundance: many
d_gene: NA
CDR3nt: TGTGCCAGTGGGGAGGGGCGAAACACTGAAGCTTTCTTT
CDR3aa: CASGEGRNTEAFF

j_gene: TRBJ2-7
v_gene: TRBV19
abundance: NA
d_gene: NA
CDR3nt: TGTGCCAGTAGTAATGTGGAGGCACTCTACGAGCAGTACTTC
CDR3aa: CASSNVEALYEQYF

j_gene: TRBJ2-7
v_gene: TRBV2
abundance: medium-sized
d_gene: NA
CDR3nt: TGTGCCAGCAATTTAGACAGATTCACCTACGAGCAGTACTTC
CDR3aa: CASNLDRFTYEQYF

j_gene: TRBJ2-7
v_gene: TRBV7-2
abundance: many
d_gene: TRBD2
CDR3nt: TGTGCCAGCAGCTTCATGAGCGGGAGGGGTGAGCAGTACTTC
CDR3aa: CASSFMSGRGEQYF

j_gene: TRBJ2-1
v_gene: TRBV20-1
abundance: many
d_gene: TRBD2
CDR3nt: TGCAGTGTGGAGGGACTAGCGGGAGGTGTGGGAGAGCAGTTCTTC
CDR3aa: CSVEGLAGGVGEQFF

j_gene: TRBJ1-2
v_gene: TRBV30
abundance: medium-sized
d_gene: NA
CDR3nt: TGTGCCTCGGCTAGGGATGGCTACACCTTC
CDR3aa: CASARDGYTF

j_gene: TRBJ2-5
v_gene: TRBV27
abundance: many
d_gene: TRBD1
CDR3nt: TGTGCCAGCAGCTCTGAGACAGGGGTGAGGGAGACCCAGTACTTC
CDR3aa: CASSSETGVRETQYF

j_gene: TRBJ1-2
v_gene: TRBV20-1
abundance: many
d_gene: NA
CDR3nt: TGCAGTGCTAGAGACAGATTCGAACGGGGCTACACCTTC
CDR3aa: CSARDRFERGYTF

j_gene: TRBJ2-7
v_gene: TRBV15
abundance: many
d_gene: NA
CDR3nt: TGTGCCACCAGCAGAGTATTGCGGGACCCCAGCTCCTACGAGCAGTACTTC
CDR3aa: CATSRVLRDPSSYEQYF

j_gene: TRBJ2-5
v_gene: TRBV5-1
abundance: many
d_gene: NA
CDR3nt: TGCGCCAGCAGCTTGCGTGCTCAAGAGACCCAGTACTTC
CDR3aa: CASSLRAQETQYF

j_gene: TRBJ2-1
v_gene: TRBV18
abundance: many
d_gene: NA
CDR3nt: TGTGCCAGCTCACCAGGGGGGGCTGAGCAGTTCTTC
CDR3aa: CASSPGGAEQFF

j_gene: TRBJ2-2
v_gene: TRBV24-1
abundance: NA
d_gene: NA
CDR3nt: TGTGCCACCAGTGATTTGCCGGTACGTACGAACACCGGGGAGCTGTTTTTT
CDR3aa: CATSDLPVRTNTGELFF

j_gene: TRBJ2-5
v_gene: TRBV5-4
abundance: few
d_gene: NA
CDR3nt: TGTGCCAGCAGCCCCGGACACCTCCAAGAGACCCAGTACTTC
CDR3aa: CASSPGHLQETQYF

j_gene: TRBJ2-2
v_gene: TRBV6-2/TRBV6-3
abundance: many
d_gene: TRBD1
CDR3nt: TGTGCCAGCAGTTACGGGACAGGGCCCGGGGAGCTGTTTTTT
CDR3aa: CASSYGTGPGELFF

j_gene: TRBJ2-3
v_gene: TRBV27
abundance: NA
d_gene: NA
CDR3nt: TGTGCCAGCAGTCGGGCGGGCACAGATACGCAGTATTTT
CDR3aa: CASSRAGTDTQYF

j_gene: TRBJ2-3
v_gene: TRBV6-1
abundance: many
d_gene: NA
CDR3nt: TGTGCCAGCAGCCTAACAGATACGCAGTATTTT
CDR3aa: CASSLTDTQYF

j_gene: TRBJ2-2
v_gene: TRBV6-1
abundance: NA
d_gene: NA
CDR3nt: TGTCCCAGCAGTGACTCACCAGGGGATTCCACCGGGGAGCTGTTTTTT
CDR3aa: CPSSDSPGDSTGELFF

j_gene: TRBJ1-5
v_gene: TRBV3-1
abundance: many
d_gene: NA
CDR3nt: TGTGCCAGCAGCCAAGGGGTTAGGGGTCAGCCCCAGCATTTT
CDR3aa: CASSQGVRGQPQHF

j_gene: TRBJ2-4
v_gene: TRBV2
abundance: many
d_gene: NA
CDR3nt: TGTGCCAGCAGCGGATTGGGAAACATTCAGTACTTC
CDR3aa: CASSGLGNIQYF

j_gene: TRBJ2-3
v_gene: TRBV4-1
abundance: many
d_gene: NA
CDR3nt: TGCGCCAGCAGAGAGGTACACACAGATACGCAGTATTTT
CDR3aa: CASREVHTDTQYF

j_gene: TRBJ1-1
v_gene: TRBV20-1
abundance: many
d_gene: NA
CDR3nt: TGCAGTGTGTCAGGGCACACTGAAGCTTTCTTT
CDR3aa: CSVSGHTEAFF

j_gene: TRBJ2-2
v_gene: TRBV6-1
abundance: many
d_gene: TRBD2
CDR3nt: TGTGCCAGCAGACCCAGCGGGAGAGGCACCGGGGAGCTGTTTTTT
CDR3aa: CASRPSGRGTGELFF

j_gene: TRBJ1-5
v_gene: TRBV18
abundance: many
d_gene: NA
CDR3nt: TGTGCCAGCTCACCCCAGCTTCATCAGCCCCAGCATTTT
CDR3aa: CASSPQLHQPQHF

j_gene: TRBJ2-3
v_gene: TRBV12-5
abundance: many
d_gene: TRBD2
CDR3nt: TGTGCTAGTGGATGGGGACTAGCGGGAGCAGATACGCAGTATTTT
CDR3aa: CASGWGLAGADTQYF

j_gene: TRBJ2-7
v_gene: TRBV6-1
abundance: many
d_gene: TRBD2
CDR3nt: TGTGCCACCGGGAAGCGGGAGTACGAGCAGTACTTC
CDR3aa: CATGKREYEQYF

j_gene: TRBJ2-7
v_gene: TRBV29-1
abundance: many
d_gene: NA
CDR3nt: TGCAGCGTTCGGAGCTCCTACGAGCAGTACTTC
CDR3aa: CSVRSSYEQYF

j_gene: TRBJ1-2
v_gene: TRBV28
abundance: many
d_gene: TRBD1
CDR3nt: TGTGCCAGCAGTTTATCTCTTAGGGGCCAGGGGGCCCTCTATGGCTACACCTTC
CDR3aa: CASSLSLRGQGALYGYTF

j_gene: TRBJ1-2
v_gene: TRBV20-1
abundance: many
d_gene: NA
CDR3nt: TGCAGTGCCGCTCGAGACAGCACTAACTATGGCTACACCTTC
CDR3aa: CSAARDSTNYGYTF

j_gene: TRBJ1-4
v_gene: TRBV6-1
abundance: medium-sized
d_gene: TRBD1
CDR3nt: TGTGCCAGCAGTGAAGGGGAGGGGGCGAGTGAAAAACTGTTTTTT
CDR3aa: CASSEGEGASEKLFF

j_gene: TRBJ2-1
v_gene: TRBV7-2
abundance: many
d_gene: NA
CDR3nt: TGTGCCAGCAGCTCAATCGGGAGTCACAATGAGCAGTTCTTC
CDR3aa: CASSSIGSHNEQFF

j_gene: TRBJ1-1
v_gene: TRBV3-1
abundance: many
d_gene: NA
CDR3nt: TGTGCCAGCCGGAAGGGTACTGAAGCTTTCTTT
CDR3aa: CASRKGTEAFF

j_gene: TRBJ2-1
v_gene: TRBV5-4
abundance: many
d_gene: TRBD2
CDR3nt: TGTGCCAGCAGCTTGGGAAAACCGGGACTAGCGGGGTACAATGAGCAGTTCTTC
CDR3aa: CASSLGKPGLAGYNEQFF

j_gene: TRBJ2-2
v_gene: TRBV28
abundance: many
d_gene: NA
CDR3nt: TGTGCCAGCAGGGCTCAGGGTCTTGCCGGGGAGCTGTTTTTT
CDR3aa: CASRAQGLAGELFF

j_gene: TRBJ2-3
v_gene: TRBV7-2
abundance: many
d_gene: TRBD2
CDR3nt: TGTGCCAGCAGCTATAGCCGGGGGGTCGGACTAGCGAGGACTAATACGCAGTATTTT
CDR3aa: CASSYSRGVGLARTNTQYF

j_gene: TRBJ1-6
v_gene: TRBV6-2/TRBV6-3
abundance: medium-sized
d_gene: TRBD1
CDR3nt: TGTGCCAGCAGAAAAGGACAGGCAGAAAATTCACCCCTCCACTTT
CDR3aa: CASRKGQAENSPLHF

j_gene: TRBJ2-3
v_gene: TRBV13
abundance: NA
d_gene: TRBD1
CDR3nt: TGTGCCAGCCCTGGGACAGACACAGATACGCAGTATTTT
CDR3aa: CASPGTDTDTQYF

j_gene: TRBJ1-5
v_gene: TRBV6-4
abundance: once
d_gene: NA
CDR3nt: TGTGCCAGCAGTGACCGAAAGACCTATAGCAATCAGCCCCAGCATTTT
CDR3aa: CASSDRKTYSNQPQHF

j_gene: TRBJ2-7
v_gene: TRBV18
abundance: many
d_gene: TRBD1
CDR3nt: TGTGCCAGCTCACCCCCCAAGGGACAGTCCTACGAGCAGTACTTC
CDR3aa: CASSPPKGQSYEQYF

j_gene: TRBJ2-7
v_gene: TRBV4-3
abundance: many
d_gene: NA
CDR3nt: TGCGCCAGCAGCCACGTTTGGGACGCTACCTACGAGCAGTACTTC
CDR3aa: CASSHVWDATYEQYF

j_gene: TRBJ1-2
v_gene: TRBV7-2
abundance: NA
d_gene: NA
CDR3nt: TGTGCCCGCAGCTTAGCTCTAAATCTTGGCTACACCTTC
CDR3aa: CARSLALNLGYTF

j_gene: TRBJ2-7
v_gene: TRBV3-1
abundance: many
d_gene: NA
CDR3nt: TGTGCCAGCAGCCAGCTAGGGTCCTCGCTCGAGCAGTACTTC
CDR3aa: CASSQLGSSLEQYF

j_gene: TRBJ1-6
v_gene: TRBV25-1
abundance: NA
d_gene: NA
CDR3nt: TGTGCCAGCAGTGTGTCTAATCAGTGCAGGTCACCCCTCCACTTT
CDR3aa: CASSVSNQCRSPLHF

j_gene: TRBJ2-1
v_gene: TRBV4-1
abundance: many
d_gene: NA
CDR3nt: TGCGCCAGCAGCCAAGATATGGCGCGCGGCTCCTACAATGAGCAGTTCTTC
CDR3aa: CASSQDMARGSYNEQFF

j_gene: TRBJ1-5
v_gene: TRBV19
abundance: many
d_gene: NA
CDR3nt: TGTGCCAGTAGTATAAATTGGGGGGACAATCAGCCCCAGCATTTT
CDR3aa: CASSINWGDNQPQHF

j_gene: TRBJ2-4
v_gene: TRBV5-8
abundance: few
d_gene: NA
CDR3nt: TGTGCCAGCAGCTTATGGGACCCCAAAAACATTCAGTACTTC
CDR3aa: CASSLWDPKNIQYF

j_gene: TRBJ2-1
v_gene: TRBV6-2/TRBV6-3
abundance: once
d_gene: NA
CDR3nt: TGTGCCAGCAGTGAGGACTTGAATGGGCAGTCCTTC
CDR3aa: CASSEDLNGQSF

j_gene: TRBJ1-1
v_gene: TRBV27
abundance: many
d_gene: NA
CDR3nt: TGTGCCAGCAGTTTATCAGGGGCGGACACTGAAGCTTTCTTT
CDR3aa: CASSLSGADTEAFF

j_gene: TRBJ2-3
v_gene: TRBV4-1
abundance: many
d_gene: TRBD2
CDR3nt: TGCGCCAGCAGCCAAGAAAGGACTAGCGGCACAGATACGCAGTATTTT
CDR3aa: CASSQERTSGTDTQYF

j_gene: TRBJ1-4
v_gene: TRBV14
abundance: medium-sized
d_gene: NA
CDR3nt: TGTGCCAGCAGCCAAGATGAGGGGGAAACTAATGAAAAACTGTTTTTT
CDR3aa: CASSQDEGETNEKLFF

j_gene: TRBJ2-1
v_gene: TRBV6-2/TRBV6-3
abundance: many
d_gene: TRBD2
CDR3nt: TGTGCCAGCAGCCCCTTTCTAGCGGGAGTTTCCGATGAGCAGTTCTTC
CDR3aa: CASSPFLAGVSDEQFF